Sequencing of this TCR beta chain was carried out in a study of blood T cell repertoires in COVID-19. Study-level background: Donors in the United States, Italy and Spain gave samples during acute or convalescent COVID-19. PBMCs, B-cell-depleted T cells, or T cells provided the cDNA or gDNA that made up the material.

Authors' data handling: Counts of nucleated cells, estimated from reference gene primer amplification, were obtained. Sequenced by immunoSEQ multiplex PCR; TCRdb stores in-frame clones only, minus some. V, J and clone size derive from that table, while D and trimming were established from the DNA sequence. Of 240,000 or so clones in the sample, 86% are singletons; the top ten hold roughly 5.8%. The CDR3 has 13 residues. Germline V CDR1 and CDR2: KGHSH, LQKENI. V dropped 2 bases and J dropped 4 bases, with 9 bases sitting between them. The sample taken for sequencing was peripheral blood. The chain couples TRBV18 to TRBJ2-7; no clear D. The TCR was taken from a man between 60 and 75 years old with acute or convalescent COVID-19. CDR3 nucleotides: TGTGCCAGCTCACCAGTGTCCGAGTACGAGCAGTACTTC. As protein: CASSPVSEYEQYF.